The entry that follows covers one TCR beta chain sequence. Its antigen is currently not known. Per-base quality was not reported, and no clone a single base away is much larger than it. These data originate in a study of cytomegalovirus exposure and HLA in healthy donors (dated by TCRdb to 2015 to 2018). For the wider study: A later analysis indicated that the 95 to 150 validation repertoires were generated on the platform also employed for the approximately 700 repertoires of the first cohort. The aim of the study was to test whether cataloging public T cell receptors could identify signatures of past pathogen exposure. Along with the approximately 670-subject first cohort, a separate validation cohort of over 90 different subjects was used. The study combined high-throughput TCR immunosequencing, statistical association of individual TCRs with disease status, and machine learning to predict cytomegalovirus infection status.

Separate from the approximately 700-subject first cohort, the validation cohort of 95 to 150 subjects was the group to which the donors belonged. General study outcomes and caveats: Subsequent analysis determined that TCRs grouped into clusters in the first cohort also showed a tendency toward co-occurrence across the 120 or so validation repertoires, and roughly 94% of cluster scores exceeded 0. All 120 or so repertoires were used to score co-occurrence in the validation cohort in a later analysis, because that analysis had no HLA typing for the cohort. The authors suggested that the approach could potentially be generalized to other disease states and immunological phenotypes. The classifier was reported to diagnose cytomegalovirus status with high specificity and sensitivity in both the original and validation cohorts. While some public TCRs were present in many individuals, most TCR sequences turned up only very rarely across donors. In the study, about 150 TCR beta chains were listed as associated with cytomegalovirus. In vitro tests confirmed that a few of the cytomegalovirus-associated TCR beta chains recognize cytomegalovirus antigens.

The CDR3 runs 14 residues from the cysteine to the phenylalanine. The read is trimmed to its CDR3 DNA, 42 bases read in frame from base 1. Per the germline V gene (reference sequence), LNHDA is the CDR1 and SQIVND is the CDR2. V is pared back by 3 bases and J by 8 bases, with 16 bases lying between the germline termini. Libraries were constructed by the immunoSEQ multiplex PCR assay. The authors' pipeline ran thus. A statistical classification framework was built for diagnosing cytomegalovirus status from the catalog of TCR beta chain sequences. TCRdb limited this immuneACCESS table to in-frame rearrangements with V and J called. A share of clones is missing; checked studies link under half to unresolved V genes, and the rest is unexplained. V and J calls and clone size are given by that table; D and trimming were obtained from the DNA. In this sample the table shows fewer than 200,000 clones, roughly 89% of which occur a single time. 4% to 5% of the sample lies in the top ten.

Sequences were obtained from PBMCs. The chain employs TRBV19 and TRBJ1-2, and perhaps TRBD1 as D gene, on 5 matching bases. This TCR was sampled from a man aged 18 to 30 in good health and CMV-seropositive. CDR3 sequence: CASSIATVSWGYTF. The sequenced DNA: TGTGCCAGTAGTATCGCGACAGTGTCATGGGGCTACACCTTC.